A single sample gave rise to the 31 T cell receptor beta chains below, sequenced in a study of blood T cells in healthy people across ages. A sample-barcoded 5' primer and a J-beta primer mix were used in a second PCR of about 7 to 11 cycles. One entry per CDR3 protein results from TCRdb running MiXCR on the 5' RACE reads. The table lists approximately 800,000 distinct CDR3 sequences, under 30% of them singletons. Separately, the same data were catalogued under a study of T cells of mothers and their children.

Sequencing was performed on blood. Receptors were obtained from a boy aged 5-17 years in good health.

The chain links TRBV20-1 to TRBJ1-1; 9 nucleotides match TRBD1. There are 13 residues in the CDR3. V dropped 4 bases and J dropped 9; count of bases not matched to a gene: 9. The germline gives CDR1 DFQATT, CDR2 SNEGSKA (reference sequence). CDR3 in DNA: TGCAGTGCTACCGGGACAGGGTTTACAAAAGCTTTCTTT. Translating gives CSATGTGFTKAFF.

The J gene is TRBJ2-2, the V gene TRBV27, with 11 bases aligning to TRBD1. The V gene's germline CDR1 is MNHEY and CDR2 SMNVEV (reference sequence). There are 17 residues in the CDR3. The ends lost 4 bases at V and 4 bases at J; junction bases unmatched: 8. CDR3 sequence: CASSSDRTGGTTGELFF. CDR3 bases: TGTGCCAGCAGTTCGGACCGGACAGGGGGCACCACCGGGGAGCTGTTTTTT.

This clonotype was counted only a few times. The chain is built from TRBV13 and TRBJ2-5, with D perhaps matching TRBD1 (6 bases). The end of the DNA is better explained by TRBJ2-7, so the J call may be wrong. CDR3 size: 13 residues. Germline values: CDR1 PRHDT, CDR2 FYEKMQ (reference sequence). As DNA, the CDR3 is TGTGCCAGCAGCCGGGGACAAGTCTACGAGCAGTACTTC. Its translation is CASSRGQVYEQYF.

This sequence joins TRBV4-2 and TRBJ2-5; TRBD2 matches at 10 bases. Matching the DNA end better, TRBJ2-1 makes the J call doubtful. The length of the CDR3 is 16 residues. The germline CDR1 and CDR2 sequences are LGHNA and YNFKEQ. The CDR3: CASSPSYERGGYEQFF. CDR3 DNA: TGTGCCAGCAGCCCGAGTTATGAGCGGGGGGGCTATGAGCAGTTCTTC.

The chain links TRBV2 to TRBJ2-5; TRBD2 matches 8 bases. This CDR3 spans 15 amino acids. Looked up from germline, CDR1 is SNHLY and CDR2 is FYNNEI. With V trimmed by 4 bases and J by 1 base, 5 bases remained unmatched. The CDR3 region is CASSGLREAQETQYF. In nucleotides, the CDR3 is TGTGCCAGCAGTGGGTTGCGGGAGGCCCAAGAGACCCAGTACTTC.

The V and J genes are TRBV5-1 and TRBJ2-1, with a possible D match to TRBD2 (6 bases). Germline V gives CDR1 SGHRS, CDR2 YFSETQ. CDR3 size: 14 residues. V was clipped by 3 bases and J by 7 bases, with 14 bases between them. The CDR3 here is CASSSSLALNEQFF. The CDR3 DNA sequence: TGCGCCAGCAGCTCGAGCCTAGCGTTGAATGAGCAGTTCTTC.

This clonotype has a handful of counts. The CDR3 protein is CASSKTSGGRGETQYF. The DNA for the CDR3 is TGTGCCAGCAGCAAGACTAGCGGGGGGCGTGGGGAGACCCAGTACTTC. This chain joins TRBV7-9 and TRBJ2-5, with 13 nucleotides matching TRBD2. Trimming took 5 bases from V and 5 from J; bases not matched to a gene: 8. This CDR3 spans 16 amino acids. CDR1 and CDR2 (germline): SEHNR, FQNEAQ (reference sequence).

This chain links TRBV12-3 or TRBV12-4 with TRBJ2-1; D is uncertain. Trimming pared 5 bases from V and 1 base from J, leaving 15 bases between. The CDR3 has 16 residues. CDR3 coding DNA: TGTGCCAGCAGTCCCCCCTGGGTTCAATCCTACAATGAGCAGTTCTTC. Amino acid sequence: CASSPPWVQSYNEQFF.

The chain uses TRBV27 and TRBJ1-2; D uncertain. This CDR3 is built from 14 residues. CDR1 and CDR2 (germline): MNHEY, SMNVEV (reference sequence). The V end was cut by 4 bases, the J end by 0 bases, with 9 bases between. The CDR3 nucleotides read TGTGCCAGCAGTTCTTACAGTCCTAACTATGGCTACACCTTC. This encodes CASSSYSPNYGYTF.

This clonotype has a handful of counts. The CDR3 sequence is CAISLGRASETQYF. The DNA for the CDR3 is TGTGCCATCAGCCTAGGACGGGCGTCAGAGACCCAGTACTTC. The genes are TRBV10-3 and TRBJ2-5; D is unclear. Germline V gene sequence: CDR1 ENHRY, CDR2 SYGVKD. The CDR3 extends over 14 amino acids. With 6 bases removed from V and 4 bases from J, the gap between germline ends came to 15 bases.

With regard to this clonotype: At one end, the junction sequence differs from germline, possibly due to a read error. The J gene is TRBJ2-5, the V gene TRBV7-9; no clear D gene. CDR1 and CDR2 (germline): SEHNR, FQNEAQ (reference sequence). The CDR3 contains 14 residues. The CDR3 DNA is TGTGCCAGCAACTTAGTCGAGGATCAAGAGACCCAGTACTTC. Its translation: CASNLVEDQETQYF.

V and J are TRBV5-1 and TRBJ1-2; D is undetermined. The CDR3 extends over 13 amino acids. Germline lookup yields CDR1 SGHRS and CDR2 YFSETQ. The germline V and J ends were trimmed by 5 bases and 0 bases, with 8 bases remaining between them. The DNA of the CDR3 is TGCGCCAGCAGACCCGACTCTAACTATGGCTACACCTTC. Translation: CASRPDSNYGYTF.

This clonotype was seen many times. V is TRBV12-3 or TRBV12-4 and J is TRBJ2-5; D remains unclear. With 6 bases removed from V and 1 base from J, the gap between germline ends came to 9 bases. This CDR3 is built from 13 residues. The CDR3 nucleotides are TGTGCCAGCAGGCCGGGTAGCCAAGAGACCCAGTACTTC. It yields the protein CASRPGSQETQYF.

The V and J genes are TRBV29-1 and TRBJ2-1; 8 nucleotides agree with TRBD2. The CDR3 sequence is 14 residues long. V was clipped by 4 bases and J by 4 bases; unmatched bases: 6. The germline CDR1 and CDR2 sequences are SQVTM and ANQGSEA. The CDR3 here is CSVVGSGDYNEQFF. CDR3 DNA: TGCAGCGTTGTAGGTAGCGGGGATTACAATGAGCAGTTCTTC.

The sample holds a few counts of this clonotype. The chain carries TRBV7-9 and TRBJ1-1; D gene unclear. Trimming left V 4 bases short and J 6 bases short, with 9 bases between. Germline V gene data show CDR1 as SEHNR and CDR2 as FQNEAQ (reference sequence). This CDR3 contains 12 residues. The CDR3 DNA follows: TGTGCCAGCAGCTATTCGGACGCTGAAGCTTTCTTT. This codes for CASSYSDAEAFF.

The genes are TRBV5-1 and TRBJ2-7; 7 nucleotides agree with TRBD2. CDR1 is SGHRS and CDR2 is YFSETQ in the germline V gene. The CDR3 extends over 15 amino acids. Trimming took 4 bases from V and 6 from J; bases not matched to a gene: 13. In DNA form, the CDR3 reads TGCGCCAGCAGCCTCGCGGACGGGGGGAGGATCGAGCAGTACTTC. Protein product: CASSLADGGRIEQYF.

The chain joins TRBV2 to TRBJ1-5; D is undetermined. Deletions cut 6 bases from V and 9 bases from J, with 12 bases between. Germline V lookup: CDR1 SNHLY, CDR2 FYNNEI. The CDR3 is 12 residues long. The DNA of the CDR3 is TGTGCCAGCAGCCCCACAGCGGGGCCCCAGCATTTT. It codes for CASSPTAGPQHF.

In DNA, the CDR3 is TGTGCCAGCAGCCCCTCGGGATCTGCGGAGACCCAGTACTTC. It specifies CASSPSGSAETQYF. V is TRBV9 and J is TRBJ2-5; D might be TRBD2 (5 bases). The V end was cut by 4 bases, the J end by 5 bases, with 15 bases between. CDR1 and CDR2 (germline): SGDLS, YYNGEE. This CDR3 is 14 amino acids long.

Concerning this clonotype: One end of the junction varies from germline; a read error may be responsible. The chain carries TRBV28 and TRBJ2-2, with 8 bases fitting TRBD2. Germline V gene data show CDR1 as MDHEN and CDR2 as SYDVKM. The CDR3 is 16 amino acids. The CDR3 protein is CASSLSGGPSTGELFF. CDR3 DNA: TGTGCCAGCAGCTTATCGGGGGGGCCGAGCACCGGGGAGCTGTTTTTT.

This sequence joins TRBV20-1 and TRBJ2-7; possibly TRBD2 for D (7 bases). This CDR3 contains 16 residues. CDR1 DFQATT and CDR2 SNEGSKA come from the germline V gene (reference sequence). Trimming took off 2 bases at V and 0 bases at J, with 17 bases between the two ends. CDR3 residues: CSARRYTGGNSYEQYF. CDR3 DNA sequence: TGCAGTGCTAGAAGGTATACGGGGGGCAACTCCTACGAGCAGTACTTC.

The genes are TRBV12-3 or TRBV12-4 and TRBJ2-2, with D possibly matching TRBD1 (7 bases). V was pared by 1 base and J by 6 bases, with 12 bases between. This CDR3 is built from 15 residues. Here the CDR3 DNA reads TGTGCCAGCAGTTTAGTCAGGGGGGTCTCCGGGGAGCTGTTTTTT. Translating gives CASSLVRGVSGELFF.

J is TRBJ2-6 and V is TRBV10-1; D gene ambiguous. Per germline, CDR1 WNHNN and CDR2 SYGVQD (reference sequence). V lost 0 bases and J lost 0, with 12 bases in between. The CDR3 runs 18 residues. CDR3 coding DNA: TGCGCCAGCAGTGAGTCGACGGAGAAGCGCTCTGGGGCCAACGTCCTGACTTTC. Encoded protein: CASSESTEKRSGANVLTF.

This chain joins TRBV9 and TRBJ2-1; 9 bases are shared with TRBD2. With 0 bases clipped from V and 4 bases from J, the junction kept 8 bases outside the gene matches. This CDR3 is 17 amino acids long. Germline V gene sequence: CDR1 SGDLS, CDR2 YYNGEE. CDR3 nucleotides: TGTGCCAGCAGCGTAGAAGGGGCTAGCGGGGTTTACAATGAGCAGTTCTTC. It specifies CASSVEGASGVYNEQFF.

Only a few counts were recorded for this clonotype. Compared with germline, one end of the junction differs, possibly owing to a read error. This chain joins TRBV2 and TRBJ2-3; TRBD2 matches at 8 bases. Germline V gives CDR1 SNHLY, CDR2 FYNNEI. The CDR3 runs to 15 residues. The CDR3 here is CASMKWGTRTDTQYF. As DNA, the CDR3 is TGTGCCAGCATGAAATGGGGGACTAGGACAGATACGCAGTACTTT.

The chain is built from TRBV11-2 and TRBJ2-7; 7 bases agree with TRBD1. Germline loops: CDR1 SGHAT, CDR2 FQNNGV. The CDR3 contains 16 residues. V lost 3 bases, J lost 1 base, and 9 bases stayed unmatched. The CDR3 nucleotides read TGTGCCAGCAGCTTTCTTGAGACAGGGCCTTCCTACGAGCAGTACTTC. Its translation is CASSFLETGPSYEQYF.

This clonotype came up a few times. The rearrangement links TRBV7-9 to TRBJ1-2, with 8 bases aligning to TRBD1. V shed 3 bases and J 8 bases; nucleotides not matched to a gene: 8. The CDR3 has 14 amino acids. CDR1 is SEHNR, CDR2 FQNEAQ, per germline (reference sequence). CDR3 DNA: TGTGCCAGCAGCTTCATCTGGACAGGGAAGGGCTACACCTTC. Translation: CASSFIWTGKGYTF.

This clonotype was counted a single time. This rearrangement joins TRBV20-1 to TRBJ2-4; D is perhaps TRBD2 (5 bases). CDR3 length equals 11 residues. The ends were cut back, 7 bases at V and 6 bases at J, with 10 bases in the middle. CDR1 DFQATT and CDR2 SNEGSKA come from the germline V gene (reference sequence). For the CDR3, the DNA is TGCAGTGGGGAGTCGGGAAACATTCAGTACTTC. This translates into CSGESGNIQYF.

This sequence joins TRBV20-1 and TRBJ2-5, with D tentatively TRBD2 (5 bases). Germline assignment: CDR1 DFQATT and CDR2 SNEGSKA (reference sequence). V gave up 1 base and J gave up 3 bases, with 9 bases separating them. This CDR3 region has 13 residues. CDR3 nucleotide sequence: TGCAGTGCTAGAGTCGGGGTCGAAGAGACCCAGTACTTC. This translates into CSARVGVEETQYF.

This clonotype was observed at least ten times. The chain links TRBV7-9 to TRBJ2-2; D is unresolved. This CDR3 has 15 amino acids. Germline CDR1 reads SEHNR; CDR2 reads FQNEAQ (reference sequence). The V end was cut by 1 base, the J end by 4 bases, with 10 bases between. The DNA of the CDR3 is TGTGCCAGCAGCTTAGTCGAGGCCCCCACCGGGGAGCTGTTTTTT. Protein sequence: CASSLVEAPTGELFF.

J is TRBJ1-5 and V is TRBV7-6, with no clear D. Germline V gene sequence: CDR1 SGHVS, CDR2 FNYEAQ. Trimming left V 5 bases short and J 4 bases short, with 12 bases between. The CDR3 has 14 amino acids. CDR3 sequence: CASSVTAGNQPQHF. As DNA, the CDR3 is TGTGCCAGCAGCGTTACGGCGGGGAATCAGCCCCAGCATTTT.

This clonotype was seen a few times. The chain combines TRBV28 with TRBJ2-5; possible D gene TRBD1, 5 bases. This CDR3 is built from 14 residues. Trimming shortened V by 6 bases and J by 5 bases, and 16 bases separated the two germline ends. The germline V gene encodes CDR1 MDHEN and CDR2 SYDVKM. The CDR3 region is CASRRTGYRETQYF. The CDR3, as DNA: TGTGCCAGCAGAAGGACGGGCTACAGGGAGACCCAGTACTTC. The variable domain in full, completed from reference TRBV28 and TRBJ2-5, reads DVKVTQSSRYLVKRTGEKVFLECVQDMDHENMFWYRQDPGLGLRLIYFSYDVKMKEKGDIPEGYSVSREKKERFSLILESASTNQTSMYLCASRRTGYRETQYFGPGTRLLVL.